These 6 T cell receptor beta chains were sequenced from one sample in a study of untreated major depressive disorder. Here immunoSEQ multiplex PCR was the method, and the copy in TCRdb shows in-frame clones only, minus some. The data contain 15,000 to 20,000 clones, more than 75% of them singletons. Sequencing used CD4+ T cells from PBMCs. The receptors here all came from a woman in her twenties or thirties in good health.

V usage is TRBV28 and J usage is TRBJ1-5, with D possibly TRBD1 on 5 matching bases. V was trimmed by 2 bases and J by 3 bases, leaving 8 bases between them. Germline CDR1 reads MDHEN; CDR2 reads SYDVKM. CDR3 length equals 14 residues. The DNA of the CDR3 is TGTGCCAGCAGTTTAGGGGACCTCAATCAGCCCCAGCATTTT. It encodes CASSLGDLNQPQHF.

The chain carries TRBV9 and TRBJ2-3, with 8 bases that match TRBD2. Per the germline V gene, CDR1 is SGDLS and CDR2 is YYNGEE. The CDR3 totals 17 residues. V lost 3 bases, J lost 2 bases, and 11 bases stayed unmatched. The CDR3 DNA reads TGTGCCAGCAGCGCCCGTCCCGCGGGAGGCACCACAGATACGCAGTATTTT. This encodes CASSARPAGGTTDTQYF.

The chain couples TRBV9 to TRBJ2-1; possible D gene TRBD2, 6 bases. The CDR3 has 15 amino acids. Germline-derived CDR1 and CDR2 are SGDLS and YYNGEE. Trimming took 0 bases from V and 9 from J, leaving 16 bases between them. The CDR3 spells CASSVEGGAFGEQFF. The CDR3, as DNA: TGTGCCAGCAGCGTAGAAGGAGGGGCCTTCGGTGAGCAGTTCTTC.

The genes are TRBV6-4 and TRBJ2-1; 15 bases map to TRBD2. This CDR3 spans 14 amino acids. CDR1 is MRHNA, CDR2 SNTAGT, per germline. Unmatched junction bases numbered 7, after V lost 6 bases and J lost 13 bases. The CDR3 bases are TGTGCCAGCAGCGCTGGGACTAGCGGGAGGACCCAGTTCTTC. It translates to CASSAGTSGRTQFF.

The V and J genes are TRBV27 and TRBJ1-5; D ambiguous. The CDR3 contains 15 residues. Germline V CDR1 and CDR2: MNHEY, SMNVEV (reference sequence). V lost 3 bases to trimming and J lost 0 bases, with 9 bases between them. CDR3 coding DNA: TGTGCCAGCAGTTTCTCTCCTTATAGCAATCAGCCCCAGCATTTT. Translating gives CASSFSPYSNQPQHF.

This chain joins TRBV7-3 and TRBJ2-3; 10 bases agree with TRBD2. This CDR3 region has 17 residues. Germline lookup yields CDR1 SGHTA and CDR2 FQGTGA. Unmatched junction bases numbered 10, after V lost 5 bases and J lost 2 bases. The CDR3 spells CASSPGRLAGFTDTQYF. The CDR3 DNA is TGTGCCAGCAGCCCAGGAAGACTAGCGGGCTTCACAGATACGCAGTATTTT.